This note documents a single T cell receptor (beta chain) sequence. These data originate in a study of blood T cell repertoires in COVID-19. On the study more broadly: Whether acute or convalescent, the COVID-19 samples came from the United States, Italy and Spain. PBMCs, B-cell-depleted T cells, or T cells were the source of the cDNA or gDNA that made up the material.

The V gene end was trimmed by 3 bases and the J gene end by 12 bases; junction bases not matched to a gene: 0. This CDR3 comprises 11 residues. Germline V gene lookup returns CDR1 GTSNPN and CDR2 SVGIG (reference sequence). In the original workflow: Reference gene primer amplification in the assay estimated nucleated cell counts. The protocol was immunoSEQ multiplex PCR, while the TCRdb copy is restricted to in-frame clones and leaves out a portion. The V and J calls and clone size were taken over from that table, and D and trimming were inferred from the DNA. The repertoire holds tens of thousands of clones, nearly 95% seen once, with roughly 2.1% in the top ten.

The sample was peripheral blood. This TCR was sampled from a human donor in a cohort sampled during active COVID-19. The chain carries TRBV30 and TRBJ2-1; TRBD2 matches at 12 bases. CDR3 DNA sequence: TGTGCCTGGAGACTAGCGGGAGGGCAGTTCTTC. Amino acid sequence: CAWRLAGGQFF. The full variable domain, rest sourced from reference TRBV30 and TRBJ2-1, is SQTIHQWPATLVQPVGSPLSLECTVEGTSNPNLYWYRQAAGRGLQLLFYSVGIGQISSEVPQNLSASRPQDRQFILSSKKLLLSDSGFYLCAWRLAGGQFFGPGTRLTVL.